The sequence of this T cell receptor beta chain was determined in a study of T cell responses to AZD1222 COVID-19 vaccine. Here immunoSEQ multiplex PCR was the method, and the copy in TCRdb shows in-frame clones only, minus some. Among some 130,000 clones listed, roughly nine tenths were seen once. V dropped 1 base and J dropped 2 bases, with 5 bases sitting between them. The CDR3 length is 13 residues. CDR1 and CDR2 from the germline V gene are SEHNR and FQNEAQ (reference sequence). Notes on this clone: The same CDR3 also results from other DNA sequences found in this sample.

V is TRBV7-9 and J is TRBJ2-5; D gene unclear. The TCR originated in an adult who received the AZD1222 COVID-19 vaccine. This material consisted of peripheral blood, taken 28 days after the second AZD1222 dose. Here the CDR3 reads CASSLVGQETQYF. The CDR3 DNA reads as TGTGCCAGCAGCTTAGTGGGGCAAGAGACCCAGTACTTC.